The 3 T cell receptor beta chains presented below share a single source sample, sequenced in a study of molecular identifiers for immune sequencing clone quantification (dated by TCRdb to 2016 to 2019). Libraries came from PCR. Data came from an Illumina HiSeq 4000. TCRdb trimmed the raw reads at Q25, called clones with MiXCR and kept productive beta chains. Rows are unified per CDR3 protein, each entry keeping the most common DNA and genes. Within this sample are around 460,000 distinct CDR3 sequences, with about a fifth of them counted one time only. Around 0.84% of the sample lies in the top ten. The sample consisted of naive CD8+ T cells from blood, with Jurkat cell RNA spiked in. What this sample's cell subset or site label stands for: FACS-sorted CD8+CD4-CCR7+CD45RA+ naive T cells. Receptors were obtained from a human donor in good health. Some libraries in this study had Jurkat cell RNA spiked in.

This clonotype was observed a handful of times. CDR3 sequence: CASSPALADYEQYF. The CDR3 nucleotides are TGTGCCAGCAGCCCCGCCCTAGCCGACTACGAGCAGTACTTC. The V call is TRBV7-9, the J call TRBJ2-7, with D maybe TRBD2 (5 bases). The CDR3 length is 14 residues. The V and J ends lost 5 bases and 3 bases respectively, with 14 bases between them. CDR1 and CDR2 from the germline V gene are SEHNR and FQNEAQ (reference sequence).

This clonotype was recorded a few times. The rearrangement joins TRBV27 to TRBJ2-5; tentatively, D is TRBD1 (5 bases). The CDR3 consists of 15 residues. Trimming left V 4 bases short and J 1 base short, with 13 bases between. Germline CDR1 MNHEY, CDR2 SMNVEV (reference sequence). The CDR3 is CASSYQGSPQETQYF. CDR3 coding DNA: TGTGCCAGCAGTTACCAGGGTAGTCCCCAAGAGACCCAGTACTTC.

The chain links TRBV11-2 to TRBJ1-1; the match to TRBD1 covers 8 bases. CDR1 SGHAT and CDR2 FQNNGV come from the germline V gene. This CDR3 has 14 amino acids. Germline trimming cut 5 bases from V and 1 base from J; bases unmatched to any gene: 3. The CDR3 sequence is CASSGQGANTEAFF. CDR3 nucleotide sequence: TGTGCCAGCAGCGGTCAGGGGGCGAACACTGAAGCTTTCTTT.